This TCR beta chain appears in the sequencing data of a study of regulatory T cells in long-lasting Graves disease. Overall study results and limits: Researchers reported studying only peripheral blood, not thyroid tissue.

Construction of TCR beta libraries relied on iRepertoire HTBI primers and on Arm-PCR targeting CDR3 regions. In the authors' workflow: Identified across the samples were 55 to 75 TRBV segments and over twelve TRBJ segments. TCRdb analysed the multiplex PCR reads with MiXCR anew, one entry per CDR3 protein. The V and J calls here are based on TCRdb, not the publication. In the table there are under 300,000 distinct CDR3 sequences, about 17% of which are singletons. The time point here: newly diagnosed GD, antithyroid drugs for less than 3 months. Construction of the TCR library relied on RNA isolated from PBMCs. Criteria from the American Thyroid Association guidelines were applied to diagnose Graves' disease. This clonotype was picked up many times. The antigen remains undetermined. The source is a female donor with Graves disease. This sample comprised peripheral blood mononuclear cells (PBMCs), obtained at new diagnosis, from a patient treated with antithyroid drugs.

The CDR3 loop is CASSLSDRGRETQYF. CDR3 in DNA: TGTGCCAGCAGCTTGAGCGACAGGGGGCGAGAGACCCAGTACTTC. The gene calls are TRBV5-6 and TRBJ2-5, with 10 nucleotides matching TRBD1. The CDR3 runs 15 residues. The germline V gene encodes CDR1 SGHDT and CDR2 YYEEEE. V lost 1 base to trimming and J lost 4 bases; unmatched junction nucleotides: 4. Looking up the rest from reference TRBV5-6 and TRBJ2-5 gives the full variable domain: DAGVTQSPTHLIKTRGQQVTLRCSPKSGHDTVSWYQQALGQGPQFIFQYYEEEERQRGNFPDRFSGHQFPNYSSELNVNALLLGDSALYLCASSLSDRGRETQYFGPGTRLLVL.